This passage covers 5 T cell receptor beta chains from one sample sequenced in a study of CD8+CD57+ T cells in acquired aplastic anemia. Using genomic DNA as the template, TCR beta VDJ and CDR3 profiling was carried out. Using its own MiXCR run on the reads, TCRdb lists one record per CDR3 protein. Among about 130,000 distinct CDR3 sequences listed, around 46% were seen once. Sequencing was performed on sorted CD4+, CD8+, or CD8+CD57+ T cells (not recorded which) from PBMCs. These receptors were collected from a human donor in good health, serving as a control.

This chain connects TRBV20-1 to TRBJ2-3; 7 bases are a match to TRBD1. The CDR3 totals 14 residues. Germline V gene data show CDR1 as DFQATT and CDR2 as SNEGSKA (reference sequence). The junction had 7 bases not matched to a gene; V was cut back by 4 bases and J by 3 bases. The CDR3 coding sequence is TGCAGTGCTATGGACAGGCGGAAAACAGATACGCAGTATTTT. The encoded protein is CSAMDRRKTDTQYF.

The rearrangement joins TRBV24-1 to TRBJ2-7, with 8 bases lining up with TRBD1. Germline V gene sequence: CDR1 KGHDR, CDR2 SFDVKD. The CDR3 runs 17 residues. With V trimmed by 3 bases and J by 3 bases, 12 bases remained unmatched. The CDR3 DNA follows: TGTGCCACCAGTGATCGTCCTCCAGGGGGCCCCGACTACGAGCAGTACTTC. This translates into CATSDRPPGGPDYEQYF.

The genes are TRBV19 and TRBJ2-1; 14 bases are a match to TRBD2. CDR1 is LNHDA and CDR2 is SQIVND in the germline V gene (reference sequence). The CDR3 runs 18 residues. V was clipped by 3 bases and J by 0 bases; unmatched bases: 4. The CDR3 DNA reads TGTGCCAGTAGTATCGCCGGGACTAGCGGGGGCTCCTACAATGAGCAGTTCTTC. Its translation is CASSIAGTSGGSYNEQFF.

This clonotype has only a few counts. The chain uses TRBV2 and TRBJ1-1; D is perhaps TRBD1 (6 bases). Trimming cost V 4 bases and J 10 bases, with 13 bases left between them. Looked up from germline, CDR1 is SNHLY and CDR2 is FYNNEI. The CDR3 runs to 12 residues. The DNA for the CDR3 is TGTGCCAGCAGTGCTGCGGCAGGGGCAGCTTTCTTT. Translation: CASSAAAGAAFF.

This chain links TRBV10-3 with TRBJ1-2; 9 bases align to TRBD1. The trim removed 8 bases at V and 7 bases at J, leaving 8 bases unmatched. This CDR3 is 13 amino acids long. The germline V gene has CDR1 ENHRY and CDR2 SYGVKD. CDR3 sequence: CAIGPGQGSGYTF. The CDR3 region has the DNA TGTGCCATCGGACCGGGACAGGGCTCTGGCTACACCTTC.